These T cell receptor beta chains were read from a single sample in a study of neurological immune-mediated disorders. A single record per CDR3 protein comes from TCRdb applying MiXCR to the 5' RACE reads. The table has about 82,000 distinct CDR3 sequences, 2.6% seen once. Input material: PBMCs. The source is a woman in her thirties with multiple sclerosis. Both conserved end residues are part of each CDR3. A D gene is named only where the DNA matches it firmly. Sizes are listed as how often the clone was seen (once, few, many) or a class if it is expanded.

>many|TRBJ1-5|NA|TRBV15
CATSRDLGSGQPQHF
TGTGCCACCAGCAGAGATTTGGGGTCCGGGCAGCCCCAGCATTTT
>many|TRBJ2-3|NA|TRBV9
CASSPIGPDTQYF
TGTGCCAGCAGCCCAATTGGGCCGGATACGCAGTATTTT
>many|TRBJ2-7|NA|TRBV19
CASGASYEQYF
TGTGCCAGCGGGGCCTCCTACGAGCAGTACTTC
>many|TRBJ2-2|NA|TRBV29-1
CSVVGASGELFF
TGCAGCGTTGTTGGGGCCAGCGGGGAGCTGTTTTTT
>many|TRBJ2-3|TRBD2|TRBV29-1
CSHRTSGSTDTQYF
TGCAGCCATAGGACTAGCGGAAGCACAGATACGCAGTATTTT
>many|TRBJ2-2|TRBD1|TRBV10-2
CASSDYGTGSTGELFF
TGCGCCAGCAGTGATTACGGGACAGGGAGCACCGGGGAGCTGTTTTTT
>many|TRBJ1-5|NA|TRBV20-1
CSASGSGRGAGQPQHF
TGCAGTGCTAGTGGGTCGGGTCGGGGGGCTGGACAGCCCCAGCATTTT
>many|TRBJ2-1|TRBD2|TRBV24-1
CATSDFTSGRINEQFF
TGTGCCACCAGTGATTTTACAAGCGGGAGGATTAATGAGCAGTTCTTC
>many|TRBJ2-1|NA|TRBV19
CATRSQPRSYNEQFF
TGTGCCACTCGGTCTCAGCCACGCTCCTACAATGAGCAGTTCTTC
>many|TRBJ2-5|NA|TRBV3-1
CASSLGRRETQYF
TGTGCCAGCAGCCTGGGAAGGAGGGAGACCCAGTACTTC
>many|TRBJ2-3|NA|TRBV12-3/TRBV12-4
CASSLVADTQYF
TGTGCCAGCAGCCTCGTGGCAGATACGCAGTATTTT
>many|TRBJ2-7|TRBD1|TRBV3-1
CASSHNRGYEQYF
TGTGCCAGCAGCCATAACAGGGGCTACGAGCAGTACTTC
>many|TRBJ1-1|NA|TRBV20-1
CSANPGRTNTEAFF
TGCAGTGCTAACCCGGGACGGACCAACACTGAAGCTTTCTTT
>many|TRBJ2-3|NA|TRBV28
CASSLGLSGRSTDTQYF
TGTGCCAGCAGTTTAGGACTCTCCGGGAGAAGCACAGATACGCAGTATTTT
>many|TRBJ1-2|NA|TRBV5-1
CASRQDLGTNYGYTF
TGCGCCAGCAGACAGGATCTGGGGACTAACTATGGCTACACCTTC
>many|TRBJ1-1|TRBD1|TRBV5-1
CASRRGTANTEAFF
TGCGCCAGCAGGCGTGGGACAGCGAACACTGAAGCTTTCTTT
>many|TRBJ2-3|NA|TRBV15
CATSRRGTPDTQYF
TGTGCCACCAGCAGAAGGGGGACACCAGATACGCAGTATTTT
>many|TRBJ2-2|NA|TRBV7-6
CASSFRADTGELFF
TGTGCCAGCAGCTTTAGAGCGGACACCGGGGAGCTGTTTTTT
>many|TRBJ1-1|NA|TRBV5-1
CASSLSGLREEAFF
TGCGCCAGCAGCTTAAGCGGGCTCAGGGAAGAAGCTTTCTTT
>many|TRBJ1-5|NA|TRBV7-2
CASSLTGWQPQHF
TGTGCCAGCAGCTTAACCGGCTGGCAGCCCCAGCATTTT
>many|TRBJ1-1|NA|TRBV11-2
CASSLNLGQRTEAFF
TGTGCCAGCAGCTTAAATTTAGGACAGCGCACTGAAGCTTTCTTT
>many|TRBJ1-2|TRBD1|TRBV20-1
CSAPPGTGGLGGNGYTF
TGCAGTGCCCCCCCCGGGACAGGGGGGCTGGGGGGCAATGGCTACACCTTC
>many|TRBJ2-7|NA|TRBV20-1
CSARSVLARSGAYEQYF
TGCAGTGCTAGATCTGTTCTAGCGCGGTCTGGAGCCTACGAGCAGTACTTC
>many|TRBJ2-3|NA|TRBV29-1
CSVDGTGLPTDTQYF
TGCAGCGTTGATGGGACCGGCCTCCCCACAGATACGCAGTATTTT
>many|TRBJ2-5|TRBD2|TRBV18
CASSSYTPTSGQETQYF
TGTGCCAGCTCATCCTATACTCCGACTAGCGGACAAGAGACCCAGTACTTC
>many|TRBJ1-1|TRBD1|TRBV7-9
CASSSHRGGEAFF
TGTGCCAGCAGCTCCCACAGGGGAGGTGAAGCTTTCTTT
>many|TRBJ1-2|NA|TRBV6-2/TRBV6-3
CAIRDVGKSGYTF
TGTGCCATTCGGGATGTTGGGAAGAGTGGCTACACCTTC
>many|TRBJ1-2|TRBD1|TRBV28
CASSLLGQTGLRPGYTF
TGTGCCAGCAGTTTATTGGGACAGACAGGTCTCCGCCCTGGCTACACCTTC
>many|TRBJ1-1|TRBD1|TRBV20-1
CSARDLGQGDSTEAFF
TGCAGTGCTAGAGACCTGGGACAGGGGGACAGCACTGAAGCTTTCTTT
>many|TRBJ2-1|NA|TRBV20-1
CSVPRQGNTNEQFF
TGCAGTGTCCCGCGGCAGGGCAACACCAATGAGCAGTTCTTC
>many|TRBJ2-1|TRBD2|TRBV20-1
CSARAPTGLADNEQFF
TGCAGTGCTAGAGCTCCTACAGGACTAGCGGACAATGAGCAGTTCTTC
>many|TRBJ2-2|NA|TRBV27
CASSRTELTGELFF
TGTGCCAGCAGCCGGACAGAATTAACCGGGGAGCTGTTTTTT
>many|TRBJ2-5|NA|TRBV4-3
CASSQDHRGQETQYF
TGCGCCAGCAGCCAAGATCATAGGGGACAAGAGACCCAGTACTTC
>many|TRBJ2-2|TRBD2|TRBV9
CASSVEVAGAGELFF
TGTGCCAGCAGCGTAGAAGTAGCGGGAGCCGGGGAGCTGTTTTTT
>many|TRBJ2-7|NA|TRBV7-9
CASSLVGSGRNEQYF
TGTGCCAGCAGCTTAGTGGGCTCGGGGAGGAACGAGCAGTACTTC
>many|TRBJ2-3|TRBD2|TRBV3-1
CASSQELAGVGDTQYF
TGTGCCAGCAGCCAAGAACTAGCGGGAGTAGGAGATACGCAGTATTTT
>many|TRBJ1-1|NA|TRBV5-1
CASGLGGGTEAFF
TGCGCCAGCGGCCTTGGGGGAGGGACTGAAGCTTTCTTT
>many|TRBJ2-3|NA|TRBV20-1
CSAKDSSSTDTQYF
TGCAGTGCTAAAGACAGTTCTAGCACAGATACGCAGTATTTT
>many|TRBJ1-5|NA|TRBV7-9
CASSLEEDQPQHF
TGTGCCAGCAGCTTAGAGGAGGATCAGCCCCAGCATTTT
>many|TRBJ2-7|NA|TRBV7-6
CASSPVAGPYEQYF
TGTGCCAGCAGCCCAGTGGCAGGTCCCTACGAGCAGTACTTC
>many|TRBJ1-1|NA|TRBV7-9
CASSRGETMNTEAFF
TGTGCCAGCAGCAGGGGCGAAACCATGAACACTGAAGCTTTCTTT
>many|TRBJ1-3|NA|TRBV2
CASSEETSGNTIYF
TGTGCCAGCAGTGAAGAGACCTCTGGAAACACCATATATTTT
>many|TRBJ1-4|NA|TRBV12-3/TRBV12-4
CASSLIRWQGFAGPEKLFF
TGTGCCAGCAGTTTAATTCGGTGGCAGGGGTTTGCGGGGCCTGAAAAACTGTTTTTT
>many|TRBJ2-1|NA|TRBV5-1
CASSQADWGEQFF
TGCGCCAGCAGCCAGGCCGATTGGGGTGAGCAGTTCTTC
>many|TRBJ2-1|TRBD2|TRBV29-1
CSVSKAGDSNEQFF
TGCAGCGTCAGCAAAGCGGGAGACAGCAATGAGCAGTTCTTC
>many|TRBJ2-5|NA|TRBV20-1
CSANLWWGAQETQYF
TGCAGTGCCAACTTGTGGTGGGGGGCCCAAGAGACCCAGTACTTC
>many|TRBJ2-5|NA|TRBV20-1
CSARDSRGAQETQYF
TGCAGTGCTAGAGATTCACGGGGGGCACAAGAGACCCAGTACTTC
>many|TRBJ2-1|NA|TRBV30
CAWSVGDEQFF
TGTGCCTGGAGTGTTGGAGATGAGCAGTTCTTC
>many|TRBJ1-3|NA|TRBV15
CATSEGQSSGNTIYF
TGTGCCACCAGCGAAGGTCAGAGCTCTGGAAACACCATATATTTT